This TCR beta chain was identified during a study of cytomegalovirus exposure and HLA in healthy donors. Overall study results and limits: There were some V segments, including TRBV6-2 and TRBV6-3, excluded as indistinguishable. Rarity marked most TCR sequences, yet some public TCRs occurred in many donors. CMV antigen specificity of three CMV-associated chains was confirmed in vitro. A later analysis found TCR association rates differed by HLA locus, highest for DRB1 and lowest for HLA-C.

Vbeta (60) and Jbeta (13) primers were used in the PCR. Assay: immunoSEQ multiplex PCR; the TCRdb copy retains only in-frame clones and omits some. The data show hundreds of thousands of clones, roughly 80% seen once. Notes on this clone: Its antigen remains unknown.

CDR3 length: 19 residues. CDR1 is MDHEN and CDR2 is SYDVKM in the germline V gene. V lost 7 bases and J lost 0; bases outside the gene matches: 16. This chain joins TRBV28 and TRBJ2-1; 9 bases fit TRBD2. The sequencing sample was made of PBMCs. This clonotype was sampled from a male donor in good health and CMV-seronegative. This chain's CDR3 is CASNTPNSGRRISYNEQFF. The CDR3 nucleotides read TGTGCCAGCAACACCCCGAACAGCGGGAGGAGGATCTCCTACAATGAGCAGTTCTTC.